This is a list of T cell receptor beta chains from one sample in a study of shared T cell receptors in the human thymus. Profiled with immunoSEQ multiplex PCR; TCRdb holds only in-frame clones, not every one. This table has about 380,000 clones, about 95% appearing once. Input material: thymocytes. The receptor source for this set is a human donor. The CDR3 runs from the conserved cysteine through the conserved F or W. D genes are given only for firm matches. A clone size is listed for some rows: how often the clone was seen (once, few, many), or a class if it is expanded.

d_gene	abundance	v_gene	j_gene	CDR3aa	CDR3nt
.	.	TRBV4-2	TRBJ1-1	CASSPREENTEAFF	TGTGCCAGCAGCCCCAGGGAAGAGAACACTGAAGCTTTCTTT
.	.	TRBV5-4	TRBJ2-7	CASSLSSTYEQYF	TGTGCCAGCAGCTTGTCCAGTACCTACGAGCAGTACTTC
.	.	TRBV4-2	TRBJ1-3	CASSQESCRGLGGNTIYF	TGTGCCAGCAGCCAAGAATCCTGTCGGGGATTAGGTGGAAACACCATATATTTT
.	.	TRBV27	TRBJ1-5	CASSPIPTDQPQHF	TGTGCCAGCAGTCCTATCCCGACAGATCAGCCCCAGCATTTT
.	.	TRBV28	TRBJ1-1	CASSLWIGRGPEAFF	TGTGCCAGCAGTTTATGGATCGGCAGGGGCCCTGAAGCTTTCTTT
.	.	TRBV6-5	TRBJ1-1	CASSYCKGGTEAFF	TGTGCCAGCAGTTACTGCAAAGGGGGCACTGAAGCTTTCTTT
.	.	TRBV27	TRBJ1-5	CASAHGGDYSNQPQHF	TGTGCCAGCGCTCACGGGGGGGATTATAGCAATCAGCCCCAGCATTTT
.	.	TRBV7-9	TRBJ2-3	CATEGLPDTQYF	TGTGCCACCGAGGGTTTACCAGATACGCAGTATTTT
.	once	TRBV14	TRBJ2-7	CASSQAPGEVYEQYF	TGTGCCAGCAGCCAAGCCCCGGGAGAAGTCTACGAGCAGTACTTC
.	.	TRBV10-3	TRBJ2-5	CAIKGTGRETQYF	TGTGCCATCAAGGGAACAGGGAGAGAGACCCAGTACTTC
.	.	TRBV5-5	TRBJ2-1	CASDRGDREVEEQFF	TGTGCCAGCGACCGGGGGGACAGAGAAGTTGAGGAGCAGTTCTTC
.	once	TRBV28	TRBJ2-1	CASSFLQSYEQFF	TGTGCCAGCAGTTTTTTACAGAGCTATGAGCAGTTCTTC
.	.	TRBV28	TRBJ1-2	CACGTNYGYTF	TGTGCATGCGGGACTAACTATGGCTACACCTTC
.	.	TRBV29-1	TRBJ1-1	CSVVLMAEAFF	TGCAGCGTTGTACTGATGGCTGAAGCTTTCTTT
.	.	TRBV9	TRBJ2-1	CASSGEGERYNEQFF	TGTGCCAGCAGCGGCGAAGGAGAAAGATACAATGAGCAGTTCTTC
TRBD2	.	TRBV4-1	TRBJ2-3	CASSRPQLREETDTQYF	TGCGCCAGCAGCCGTCCTCAACTCCGGGAGGAGACAGATACGCAGTATTTT
.	.	TRBV4-2	TRBJ2-7	CASSQPGLYSYEQYF	TGTGCCAGCAGCCAACCGGGCCTGTACTCCTACGAGCAGTACTTC
TRBD1	.	TRBV30	TRBJ1-6	CAWSVQVPGQGNSPLHF	TGTGCCTGGAGTGTACAAGTCCCGGGACAGGGAAATTCACCCCTCCACTTT
.	.	TRBV27	TRBJ1-5	CASSLDRYSNQPQHF	TGTGCCAGCAGTTTGGACAGATATAGCAATCAGCCCCAGCATTTT
.	.	TRBV7-2	TRBJ2-5	CASSLANGWRGRETQYF	TGTGCCAGCAGCTTAGCAAATGGGTGGAGGGGGCGAGAGACCCAGTACTTC
TRBD1	.	TRBV6-4	TRBJ2-1	CASSKLDGTGGFNEQFF	TGTGCCAGCAGTAAACTAGACGGGACAGGGGGCTTCAATGAGCAGTTCTTC
TRBD1	.	TRBV27	TRBJ1-4	CASSRQGYENEKLFF	TGTGCCAGCAGTAGACAGGGATACGAAAATGAAAAACTGTTTTTT
.	.	TRBV11-2	TRBJ2-7	CASSLESAYEQYF	TGTGCCAGCAGCTTAGAGTCCGCCTACGAGCAGTACTTC